These 24 T cell receptor beta chains share one sample of origin, sequenced in a study of cytomegalovirus exposure and HLA in healthy donors. Amplification used 60 Vbeta primers and 13 Jbeta primers. Libraries were prepared by immunoSEQ multiplex PCR; TCRdb keeps only in-frame clonotypes and omits some of them. This sample's table reports 75,000 to 95,000 clones. The sequenced sample consisted of PBMCs. Receptors were obtained from a woman aged 60-75 years in good health and CMV-seronegative.

This chain joins TRBV7-9 and TRBJ1-6; possible D gene TRBD1, 6 bases. Per the germline V gene, CDR1 is SEHNR and CDR2 is FQNEAQ (reference sequence). The CDR3 spans 18 residues. The V end lost 6 bases, the J end lost 9 bases, and 27 bases lay between the germline ends. CDR3 sequence (DNA): TGTGCCAGCAGTTCTAGCCTGGGACATGGGAAGCCCCTTTCACCCCTCCACTTT. Protein product: CASSSSLGHGKPLSPLHF.

This chain links TRBV18 with TRBJ2-3; possibly TRBD2 for D (5 bases). The CDR3 sequence is 15 residues long. The germline gives CDR1 KGHSH, CDR2 LQKENI. V gave up 3 bases and J gave up 0 bases, with 10 bases separating them. The CDR3 sequence is CASSPSGGSTDTQYF. CDR3 sequence (DNA): TGTGCCAGCTCACCCAGCGGCGGGAGCACAGATACGCAGTATTTT.

The chain has TRBV28 and TRBJ2-7; 8 bases line up with TRBD2. The junction had 11 bases not matched to a gene; V was cut back by 3 bases and J by 7 bases. CDR1 is MDHEN and CDR2 is SYDVKM in the germline V gene. The CDR3 extends over 15 amino acids. The CDR3: CASSFDGTRVGEQYF. CDR3 nucleotide sequence: TGTGCCAGCAGTTTCGATGGGACTAGGGTAGGGGAGCAGTACTTC.

The chain recombines TRBV6-1 with TRBJ2-3, with D tentatively TRBD2 (5 bases). Trimming left V 2 bases short and J 2 bases short, with 8 bases between. This CDR3 spans 14 amino acids. CDR1 MNHNS and CDR2 SASEGT come from the germline V gene. CDR3 bases: TGTGCCAGCAGTGAATCGGGAACCACAGATACGCAGTATTTT. This sequence encodes CASSESGTTDTQYF.

The genes are TRBV25-1 and TRBJ1-1; D might be TRBD1 (6 bases). Trimming took 1 base from V and 5 from J, leaving 14 bases between them. Germline V gene sequence: CDR1 MGHDK, CDR2 SYGVNS. The CDR3 runs 15 residues. The CDR3, as DNA: TGTGCCAGCAGTGAATCGGGCAGGGGCTGGACTGAAGCTTTCTTT. Protein product: CASSESGRGWTEAFF.

CDR3 coding DNA: TGTGCCAGCAGCCAGGGACAGGGCCGTGGGGTTTACTCACCCCTCCACTTT. Translated, it gives CASSQGQGRGVYSPLHF. The chain recombines TRBV7-9 with TRBJ1-6; 9 nucleotides line up with TRBD1. The germline V gene has CDR1 SEHNR and CDR2 FQNEAQ (reference sequence). V gave up 5 bases and J gave up 10 bases; unmatched junction bases: 15. The CDR3 runs to 17 residues.

This chain joins TRBV7-9 and TRBJ1-1; D gene uncertain. The CDR3 length is 15 residues. Between the trimmed V and J ends, which lost 1 base and 2 bases, there was a span of 11 bases. CDR1 and CDR2 (germline): SEHNR, FQNEAQ (reference sequence). CDR3 region: CASSLGTTANTEAFF. The CDR3 region has the DNA TGTGCCAGCAGCTTAGGGACTACCGCTAACACTGAAGCTTTCTTT.

This rearrangement joins TRBV19 to TRBJ1-4; unclear D gene. Trimming left V 3 bases short and J 0 bases short, with 5 bases between. The CDR3 length is 14 residues. Germline-derived CDR1 and CDR2 are LNHDA and SQIVND (reference sequence). CDR3 protein: CASSISSTNEKLFF. CDR3 nucleotide sequence: TGTGCCAGTAGTATTTCATCAACTAATGAAAAACTGTTTTTT.

The chain couples TRBV9 to TRBJ1-3; a weak D match, TRBD1 (5 bases). Trimming stripped 2 bases from V and 2 bases from J, with 11 bases between. Germline loops: CDR1 SGDLS, CDR2 YYNGEE. The CDR3 is 15 amino acids. This CDR3 reads CASSVSGGTGNTIYF. As DNA, the CDR3 is TGTGCCAGCAGCGTGAGTGGGGGGACTGGAAACACCATATATTTT.

This rearrangement joins TRBV4-1 to TRBJ2-7; TRBD2 matches 7 bases. Looked up from germline, CDR1 is MGHRA and CDR2 is YSYEKL. The CDR3 consists of 15 residues. J was trimmed by 4 bases and V by 1 base; bases with no gene match: 7. CDR3 sequence reads: CASSQVVSGWYEQYF. DNA of the CDR3: TGCGCCAGCAGCCAAGTGGTTAGCGGGTGGTACGAGCAGTACTTC.

The V gene is TRBV9, the J gene TRBJ1-1; TRBD1 is a possible D gene (6 bases). The CDR3 extends over 15 amino acids. CDR1 and CDR2 (germline): SGDLS, YYNGEE. Trimming pared 3 bases from V and 1 base from J, leaving 13 bases between. The CDR3 is CASSGLGGTNTEAFF. CDR3 DNA: TGTGCCAGCAGCGGTCTAGGGGGTACGAACACTGAAGCTTTCTTT.

CDR3: CASSVALDQRLSSGNTIYF. The CDR3 nucleotides are TGTGCCAGCAGCGTAGCTTTGGATCAGAGACTTAGCTCTGGAAACACCATATATTTT. The chain is built from TRBV9 and TRBJ1-3; D is undetermined. Per the germline V gene, CDR1 is SGDLS and CDR2 is YYNGEE. The CDR3 is made up of 19 amino acids. Trimming cost V 0 bases and J 0 bases, with 19 bases left between them.

The rearrangement uses TRBV27 and TRBJ1-2; D is perhaps TRBD1 (6 bases). This CDR3 comprises 13 residues. The germline V and J ends were trimmed by 2 bases and 6 bases, with 10 bases remaining between them. Germline CDR1 MNHEY, CDR2 SMNVEV (reference sequence). Written as DNA, the CDR3 is TGTGCCAGCAGTTTACGGGCAGGGGATGGCTACACCTTC. It codes for CASSLRAGDGYTF.

This chain connects TRBV6-4 to TRBJ2-5; TRBD1 matches at 7 bases. The CDR3 has 15 amino acids. The V gene's germline CDR1 is MRHNA and CDR2 SNTAGT. Unmatched junction bases numbered 8, after V lost 6 bases and J lost 1 base. CDR3 nucleotides: TGTGCCAGCAGCCCTGGACAGGCTTCCCAAGAGACCCAGTACTTC. This encodes CASSPGQASQETQYF.

The genes are TRBV19 and TRBJ1-2, with 7 nucleotides matching TRBD1. Germline lookup yields CDR1 LNHDA and CDR2 SQIVND (reference sequence). J was trimmed by 4 bases and V by 1 base; bases with no gene match: 6. The CDR3 is made up of 15 amino acids. The CDR3 region is CASSIVEQGTYGYTF. CDR3 sequence (DNA): TGTGCCAGTAGTATAGTGGAACAGGGGACCTATGGCTACACCTTC.

CDR3 sequence reads: CASSPQGARTNQPQHF. The CDR3 DNA reads as TGTGCCAGCAGTCCACAGGGGGCGCGAACAAATCAGCCCCAGCATTTT. This chain uses TRBV6-6 with TRBJ1-5; 9 nucleotides line up with TRBD1. Germline V lookup: CDR1 MNHNY, CDR2 SVGAGI (reference sequence). The CDR3 length is 16 residues. V lost 5 bases to trimming and J lost 4 bases; unmatched junction nucleotides: 9.

This rearrangement joins TRBV28 to TRBJ2-1, with TRBD2 matching 13 bases. CDR3 length equals 16 residues. V shed 8 bases, J shed 9 bases, and the junction held 13 bases outside the gene matches. Germline V gives CDR1 MDHEN, CDR2 SYDVKM. For the CDR3, the DNA is TGTGCCAGCGAGGGGGTTATGGGACTAGCGGGATCTGAGCAGTTCTTC. Residues: CASEGVMGLAGSEQFF. Complete variable domain (other parts from reference TRBV28 and TRBJ2-1): DVKVTQSSRYLVKRTGEKVFLECVQDMDHENMFWYRQDPGLGLRLIYFSYDVKMKEKGDIPEGYSVSREKKERFSLILESASTNQTSMYLCASEGVMGLAGSEQFFGPGTRLTVL.

The V and J genes are TRBV5-1 and TRBJ2-3; 8 nucleotides line up with TRBD2. V trimming: 0 bases; J trimming: 8 bases; junction bases outside the gene matches: 5. The CDR3 length is 14 residues. The germline V gene has CDR1 SGHRS and CDR2 YFSETQ. The DNA for the CDR3 is TGCGCCAGCAGCTTGGTCGGTCTAGCGGGTACGCAGTATTTT. Residues: CASSLVGLAGTQYF. Complete variable domain (other parts from reference TRBV5-1 and TRBJ2-3): KAGVTQTPRYLIKTRGQQVTLSCSPISGHRSVSWYQQTPGQGLQFLFEYFSETQRNKGNFPGRFSGRQFSNSRSEMNVSTLELGDSALYLCASSLVGLAGTQYFGPGTRLTVL.

The chain couples TRBV25-1 to TRBJ2-7, with 8 bases matching TRBD2. The CDR3 length is 13 residues. Trimming took 10 bases from V and 7 from J; bases not matched to a gene: 12. Germline assignment: CDR1 MGHDK and CDR2 SYGVNS. The CDR3 loop reads CATRRGGAKEQYF. The CDR3 coding sequence is TGTGCCACCCGTCGGGGGGGTGCAAAGGAGCAGTACTTC.

The gene calls are TRBV18 and TRBJ2-2; D is unresolved. Trimming removed 2 bases from V and 5 bases from J, with 6 bases in between. The CDR3 consists of 13 residues. From germline, CDR1 is KGHSH and CDR2 LQKENI. The CDR3 spells CASSPSVTGELFF. CDR3 nucleotide sequence: TGTGCCAGCTCACCATCCGTAACCGGGGAGCTGTTTTTT.

The chain links TRBV5-1 to TRBJ2-7; 9 positions match TRBD1. V was pared by 0 bases and J by 7 bases, with 8 bases of the junction left unmatched. Germline lookup yields CDR1 SGHRS and CDR2 YFSETQ. This CDR3 is 15 amino acids long. The DNA for the CDR3 is TGCGCCAGCAGCTTGGAGGGGACAGGGCAAGGGGAGCAGTACTTC. Translated: CASSLEGTGQGEQYF.

The chain employs TRBV19 and TRBJ2-7; 7 bases line up with TRBD1. The CDR3 loop spans 16 amino acids. V was clipped by 6 bases and J by 2 bases; unmatched bases: 13. Germline lookup yields CDR1 LNHDA and CDR2 SQIVND (reference sequence). CDR3 in amino acids: CASRDPTGTETYEQYF. The CDR3 DNA reads as TGTGCCAGTAGAGATCCCACCGGGACAGAGACCTACGAGCAGTACTTC.

This chain connects TRBV28 to TRBJ2-7, with 9 bases matching TRBD2. The CDR3 covers 14 residues. Germline CDR1 and CDR2: MDHEN and SYDVKM. Trimming removed 3 bases from V and 4 bases from J; junction bases left unmatched: 4. DNA of the CDR3: TGTGCCAGCAGTTTCGGCGGGAGGGTGTACGAGCAGTACTTC. Translation gives CASSFGGRVYEQYF. The variable domain in full, with the rest retrieved from reference TRBV28 and TRBJ2-7, is DVKVTQSSRYLVKRTGEKVFLECVQDMDHENMFWYRQDPGLGLRLIYFSYDVKMKEKGDIPEGYSVSREKKERFSLILESASTNQTSMYLCASSFGGRVYEQYFGPGTRLTVT.

The chain links TRBV18 to TRBJ1-5, with 10 bases matching TRBD1. With 4 bases clipped from V and 6 bases from J, the junction kept 12 bases outside the gene matches. The CDR3 contains 17 residues. In germline, CDR1 is KGHSH, CDR2 LQKENI. The CDR3 nucleotides are TGTGCCAGCTCACTAATTCGCCGGGACAGGGGCGGTCAGCCCCAGCATTTT. Translated: CASSLIRRDRGGQPQHF.